This record covers a single T cell receptor (beta chain). No cognate antigen has been identified for it. There are no base qualities to consult, and no much larger clone falls within one base. The CDR3 regions of human TCRbeta chains were subjected to immunosequencing. On the study's bioinformatics: TCRs in the repertoires were compared against a reference library of SARS-CoV-2-specific TCRs that had been generated with the MIRA antigen-specificity platform. Breadth was defined as the fraction of unique TCRs that were SARS-CoV-2-associated, and depth was defined as the fraction of total T cells that were SARS-CoV-2-associated. Using the MIRA data, each spike-specific TCR was assigned both to the spike region to which the TCR was reactive and to a CD4 or CD8 class. Log10-transformed breadth and depth values were compared by one-way ANOVA with Sidak's multiple comparisons tests. Sourced from immuneACCESS, this table was stored by TCRdb with only in-frame sequences that have V and J called. A share of the clones is absent; for the studies checked, an unresolved V gene accounts for under half, and the remainder has no known explanation. That table is the source of V, J and clone size, and D and trimming were worked out from the DNA. In this sample the table shows around 120,000 clones, 75% to 90% of which occur a single time. The ten top clones hold 8.5% to 14% of the sample.

Spanning cysteine to phenylalanine, the CDR3 consists of 13 amino acids. Just CDR3 DNA is preserved here, 39 bases in frame from base 1. CDR1 MGHDK and CDR2 SYGVNS are derived from the germline V gene. V is reduced by 8 bases and J by 3 bases, leaving a spacing of 11 bases between them. This entry comes from a study of T cell responses to AZD1222 COVID-19 vaccine (dated by TCRdb to about 2021). In terms of the full investigation: A total of 233 trial participants underwent TCR sequencing, of whom about 210 received two doses of AZD1222 and 26 received two doses of the MenACWY control vaccine. Trial participants were enrolled by age into 18-55, 56-69 and 70-plus year subgroups, with about 150, 28 and 57 TCR-sequenced participants respectively. The research as a whole found: The whole spike protein was spanned by vaccine-associated CD4 TCRs, and dominant responses were seen in regions 160-218 and 743-854. No day 14 peak-response samples were available, so repertoires were characterized only after the peak T cell response. Conclusions about previously exposed vaccinees were limited because only six AZD1222 recipients were SARS-CoV-2 seropositive at baseline. After two AZD1222 doses, both the breadth and the depth of spike-specific TCRs were significantly higher than at day 0 and than in MenACWY recipients. Reportedly, almost half of the unique spike-specific TCRs recognized epitopes lying outside the regions that are mutated in the B.1.351 and B.1.1.7 variants. Participants were mostly white British and included more females than males, and it was suggested by the authors that clonal diversity may have been underestimated. The 56-69-year group was small, and its depth increase did not reach significance, likely because of low power.

The time point label corresponds to: baseline before first vaccination. Taken with the paper, the label for treatment or condition translates to: meningococcal conjugate vaccine given as trial control. The vaccinee samples were drawn from two UK trials, COV001 and COV002, one of which was a single-blind randomized controlled phase 2/3 trial testing AZD1222 (ChAdOx1 nCoV-19) in healthy adults. Trial participant PBMC samples were collected at day 0 and day 28 after the second dose for TCRbeta chain sequencing. This receptor was taken from an adult in good health. The rearranged chain carries TRBV25-1 and TRBJ2-1; the D gene is possibly TRBD2, with 6 bases matching. The sample in question was peripheral blood, obtained on day 0 of MenACWY control vaccination. The sequenced DNA is TGTGCCAGCCGCGGAGGGTACTACAATGAGCAGTTCTTC. Its translation is CASRGGYYNEQFF. With the rest looked up from the reference TRBV25-1 and TRBJ2-1 genes rather than sequenced, the full variable domain is EADIYQTPRYLVIGTGKKITLECSQTMGHDKMYWYQQDPGMELHLIHYSYGVNSTEKGDLSSESTVSRIRTEHFPLTLESARPSHTSQYLCASRGGYYNEQFFGPGTRLTVL.